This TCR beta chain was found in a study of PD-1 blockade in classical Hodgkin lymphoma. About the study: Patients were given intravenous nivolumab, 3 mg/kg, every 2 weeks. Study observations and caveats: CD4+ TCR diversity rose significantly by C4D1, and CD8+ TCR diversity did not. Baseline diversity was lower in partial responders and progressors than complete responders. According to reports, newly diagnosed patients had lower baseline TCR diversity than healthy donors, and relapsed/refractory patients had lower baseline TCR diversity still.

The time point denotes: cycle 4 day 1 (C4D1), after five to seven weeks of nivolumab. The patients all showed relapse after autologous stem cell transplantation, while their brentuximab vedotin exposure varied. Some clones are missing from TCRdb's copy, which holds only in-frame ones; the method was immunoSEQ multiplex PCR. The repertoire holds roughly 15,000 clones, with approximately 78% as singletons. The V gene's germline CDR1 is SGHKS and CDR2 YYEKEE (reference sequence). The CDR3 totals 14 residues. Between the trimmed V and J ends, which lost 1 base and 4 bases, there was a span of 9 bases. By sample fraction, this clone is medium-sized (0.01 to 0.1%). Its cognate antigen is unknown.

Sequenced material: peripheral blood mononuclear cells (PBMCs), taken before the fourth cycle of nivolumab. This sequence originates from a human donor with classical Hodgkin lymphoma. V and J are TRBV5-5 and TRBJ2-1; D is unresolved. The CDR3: CASSLLSVYNEQFF. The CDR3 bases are TGTGCCAGCAGCTTGTTATCGGTATACAATGAGCAGTTCTTC.